This record covers a single TCR beta chain. Its specificity is not known. The CDR3 consists of 13 residues. Germline V lookup: CDR1 LGHDT, CDR2 YNNKEL (reference sequence). TCRdb reprocessed the 5' RACE reads; each CDR3 protein has one entry and no DNA is given. This repertoire comprises about 260,000 distinct CDR3 sequences; its ten largest clones make up 0.3% to 0.45%. This entry is derived from a study of T cells expressing NK-cell markers. Study conclusions and caveats: Expanded NKG2C+ T cell clones were not confirmed as HCMV-specific.

This TCR came from a man aged 18 to 30 in good health. Material for sequencing was blood T cells: a sorted CD56 or NKG2C T cell subset, CD4+ or CD8+ T cells, or bulk PBMC T cells (not recorded which). This chain joins TRBV3-1 and TRBJ2-1; TCRdb's D gene call, TRBD1, goes unchecked for lack of DNA. The CDR3: CASSQRGANEQFF.